This is a list of T cell receptor beta chains from one sample in a study of somatic mutations in cytotoxic T cells in rheumatoid arthritis. The repertoire was sequenced with immunoSEQ multiplex PCR; TCRdb's copy has only in-frame clones and lacks some. The data contain tens of thousands of clones, about four fifths of them singletons. The sequencing sample was made of CD8+ T cells sorted from blood. The receptors derive from an adult with rheumatoid arthritis. Each CDR3 is given with its conserved first and last residue. The D gene is left open where the match is weak. Rows give clone size only sometimes, using once, few, many, or a class for an expanded clone.

.,.,TRBJ1-2,TRBV4-1,CASTPDMGTGYGYTF,TGCGCCAGCACCCCGGACATGGGTACGGGCTATGGCTACACCTTC
.,.,TRBJ2-1,TRBV4-1,CASSQVPTGLDEQFF,TGCGCCAGCAGCCAAGTCCCGACCGGGTTGGATGAGCAGTTCTTC
TRBD1,.,TRBJ2-2,TRBV2,CASSESLDRAQGNTGELFF,TGTGCCAGCAGTGAAAGTTTGGACAGGGCACAAGGGAACACCGGGGAGCTGTTTTTT
TRBD2,.,TRBJ2-3,TRBV6-5,CASSSGLAGDTQYF,TGTGCCAGCAGTTCGGGACTAGCGGGAGATACGCAGTATTTT
TRBD2,.,TRBJ2-1,TRBV7-9,CASSSILRGTRLDEQFF,TGTGCCAGCAGCTCTATACTTCGAGGGACTAGACTGGATGAGCAGTTCTTC
TRBD1,few,TRBJ1-1,TRBV27,CASSPLQGGTEAFF,TGTGCCAGCAGCCCCCTCCAGGGGGGGACTGAAGCTTTCTTT
.,once,TRBJ1-4,TRBV27,CASSFVATNEKLFF,TGTGCCAGCAGTTTCGTTGCAACTAATGAAAAACTGTTTTTT
TRBD2,.,TRBJ2-3,TRBV7-9,CASSLMGLAGVTDTQYF,TGTGCCAGCAGCTTAATGGGGCTAGCGGGAGTCACAGATACGCAGTATTTT
.,.,TRBJ1-1,TRBV19,CASSIIPGTEAFF,TGTGCCAGTAGTATAATCCCGGGCACTGAAGCTTTCTTT
.,.,TRBJ2-7,TRBV25-1,CASSPSGPSSYEQYF,TGTGCCAGCAGTCCTTCCGGGCCGAGCTCCTACGAGCAGTACTTC